One sample yielded the 5 T cell receptor beta chains listed below, sequenced in a study of blood T cell repertoires in COVID-19. Profiling relied on immunoSEQ multiplex PCR, and the TCRdb table lists in-frame clones only, not all of them. Of 150,000 to 200,000 clones listed, 85% are singletons. Sequenced input: peripheral blood. These receptors all come from a man aged 35-49 years with acute or convalescent COVID-19.

Points on this clone: This same CDR3 is encoded by further DNA sequences in the sample. The chain employs TRBV6-5 and TRBJ2-5; D remains unclear. The CDR3 loop spans 11 amino acids. The germline V gene encodes CDR1 MNHEY and CDR2 SVGAGI. Trimming removed 6 bases at V and 5 bases at J, with 7 bases between. Here the CDR3 DNA reads TGTGCCAGCAGCTCGTCGGAGACCCAGTACTTC. It is translated as CASSSSETQYF.

The V gene is TRBV11-3, the J gene TRBJ2-1; TRBD2 aligns across 11 bases. Trimming cost V 5 bases and J 10 bases; bases outside gene matches: 16. This CDR3 is 17 amino acids long. Per germline, CDR1 SGHNT and CDR2 YENEEA. The CDR3 region has the DNA TGTGCCAGCAGCCTAGTAACTAGCGGGGGAGGGATCAAAGAGCAGTTCTTC. Protein sequence: CASSLVTSGGGIKEQFF.

This clone was seen a few times. The V call is TRBV30, the J call TRBJ2-1, with D possibly being TRBD1 (5 bases). Trimming removed 2 bases at V and 6 bases at J, with 17 bases between. The germline V gene has CDR1 GTSNPN and CDR2 SVGIG (reference sequence). This CDR3 region has 15 residues. The CDR3 DNA is TGTGCCTGGAGTCCGGCTCTCAAAAGGGGCAATGAGCAGTTCTTC. Protein sequence: CAWSPALKRGNEQFF. The whole variable domain, remainder taken from reference TRBV30 and TRBJ2-1, is SQTIHQWPATLVQPVGSPLSLECTVEGTSNPNLYWYRQAAGRGLQLLFYSVGIGQISSEVPQNLSASRPQDRQFILSSKKLLLSDSGFYLCAWSPALKRGNEQFFGPGTRLTVL.

The V and J genes are TRBV5-6 and TRBJ1-2, with D perhaps matching TRBD1 (5 bases). The germline gives CDR1 SGHDT, CDR2 YYEEEE. V dropped 2 bases and J dropped 8 bases, with 10 bases sitting between them. The CDR3 contains 12 residues. Written as DNA, the CDR3 is TGTGCCAGCAGCTTCGGAGGGGAAGGCTACACCTTC. Translated, it gives CASSFGGEGYTF.

This clone was detected only once. The chain carries TRBV20-1 and TRBJ1-1, with a possible D match to TRBD1 (6 bases). V was cut by 3 bases and J by 3 bases, with 14 bases left in between. Germline CDR1 and CDR2: DFQATT and SNEGSKA (reference sequence). The CDR3 consists of 14 residues. CDR3 loop: CSASARGGDTEAFF. CDR3 in DNA: TGCAGTGCTAGTGCCAGGGGAGGGGACACTGAAGCTTTCTTT.